The present entry profiles one T cell receptor (beta chain) with its context. The antigen remains undetermined. Per germline, CDR1 KGHDR and CDR2 SFDVKD. The junction had 4 bases not matched to a gene; V was cut back by 0 bases and J by 7 bases. The length of the CDR3 is 15 residues. The cDNA had a unique molecular identifier and a template-switch universal primer site. Each CDR3 protein gets one entry after TCRdb re-called the 5' RACE reads with MiXCR. The table lists around 1.7 million distinct CDR3 sequences, roughly a third of them singletons, with around 0.3% in the top ten. This sample is part of a study of identical twins. Points from the study as a whole: Reduced insertions were recorded for abundant cord blood beta clonotypes, with no such pattern in memory repertoires. Excess sharing between twins was weaker in beta out-of-frame sequences.

The genes are TRBV24-1 and TRBJ2-1; 8 positions match TRBD2. Sequenced material: cord blood. This receptor was obtained from a newborn girl in good health. CDR3 region: CATSDLRGGRNEQFF. The CDR3 DNA follows: TGTGCCACCAGTGATTTGCGAGGCGGGAGGAATGAGCAGTTCTTC.